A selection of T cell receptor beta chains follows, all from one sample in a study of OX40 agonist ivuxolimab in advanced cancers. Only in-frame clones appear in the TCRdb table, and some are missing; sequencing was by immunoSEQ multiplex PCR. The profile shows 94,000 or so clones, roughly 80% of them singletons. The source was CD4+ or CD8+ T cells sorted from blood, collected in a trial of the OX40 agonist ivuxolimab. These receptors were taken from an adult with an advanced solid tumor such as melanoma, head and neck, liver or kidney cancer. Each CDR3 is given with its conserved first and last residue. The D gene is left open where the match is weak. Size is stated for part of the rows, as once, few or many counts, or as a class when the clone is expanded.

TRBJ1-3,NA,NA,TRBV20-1,CAVPGNTIYF,TGCGCAGTACCAGGCAACACCATATATTTT
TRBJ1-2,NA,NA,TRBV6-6,CASSSPGVYDYTF,TGTGCCAGCAGTTCCCCCGGGGTGTATGACTACACCTTC
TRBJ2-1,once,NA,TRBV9,CASGESLGEQFF,TGTGCCAGCGGGGAGTCCCTCGGAGAGCAGTTCTTC
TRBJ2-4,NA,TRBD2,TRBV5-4,CASTTSAGGLAKNIQYF,TGTGCCAGCACCACCAGCGCGGGAGGGTTAGCCAAAAACATTCAGTACTTC
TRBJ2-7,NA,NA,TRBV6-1,CASARATYEQYF,TGTGCCAGCGCCAGGGCTACCTACGAGCAGTACTTC
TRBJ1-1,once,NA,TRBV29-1,CSVVVGGGGTEAFF,TGCAGCGTGGTGGTAGGGGGGGGCGGCACTGAAGCTTTCTTT
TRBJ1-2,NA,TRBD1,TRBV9,CASSEGTERYGYTF,TGTGCCAGCAGCGAGGGGACAGAGAGGTATGGCTACACCTTC
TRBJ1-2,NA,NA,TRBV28,CASTPTGGPRYGYTF,TGTGCCAGCACCCCAACCGGGGGCCCACGCTATGGCTACACCTTC
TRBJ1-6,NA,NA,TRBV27,CASSLLQGGNSPLHF,TGTGCCAGCAGTTTACTCCAGGGAGGTAATTCACCCCTCCACTTT
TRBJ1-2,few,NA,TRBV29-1,CSAPGAGVANYGYTF,TGCAGCGCACCTGGAGCAGGGGTAGCTAACTATGGCTACACCTTC
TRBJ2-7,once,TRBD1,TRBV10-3,CAISGQGQTYEQYF,TGTGCCATCAGTGGGCAGGGACAGACCTACGAGCAGTACTTC
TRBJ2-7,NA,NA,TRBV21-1,CASSLPGTGFYEQYF,TGTGCCAGCAGCCTCCCGGGGACAGGTTTCTACGAGCAGTACTTC